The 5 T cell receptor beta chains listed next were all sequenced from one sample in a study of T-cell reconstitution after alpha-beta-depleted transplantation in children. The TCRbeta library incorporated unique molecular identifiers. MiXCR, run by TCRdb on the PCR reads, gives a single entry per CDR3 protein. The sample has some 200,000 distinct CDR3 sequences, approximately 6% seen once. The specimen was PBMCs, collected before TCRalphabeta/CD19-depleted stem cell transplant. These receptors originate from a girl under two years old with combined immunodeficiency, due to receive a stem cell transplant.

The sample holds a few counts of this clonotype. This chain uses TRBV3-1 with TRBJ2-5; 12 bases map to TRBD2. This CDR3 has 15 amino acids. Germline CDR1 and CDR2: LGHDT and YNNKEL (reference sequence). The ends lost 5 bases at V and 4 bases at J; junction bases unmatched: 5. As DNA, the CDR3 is TGTGCCAGCAGCTCGACTAGCGGGAGCGGAGAGACCCAGTACTTC. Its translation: CASSSTSGSGETQYF.

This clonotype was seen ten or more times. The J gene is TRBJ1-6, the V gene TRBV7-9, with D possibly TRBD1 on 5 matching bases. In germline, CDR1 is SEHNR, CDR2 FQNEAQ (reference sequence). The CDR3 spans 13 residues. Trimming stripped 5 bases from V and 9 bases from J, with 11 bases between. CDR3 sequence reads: CASSQERGSPLHF. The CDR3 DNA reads TGTGCCAGCAGCCAGGAGAGGGGTTCACCCCTCCACTTT.

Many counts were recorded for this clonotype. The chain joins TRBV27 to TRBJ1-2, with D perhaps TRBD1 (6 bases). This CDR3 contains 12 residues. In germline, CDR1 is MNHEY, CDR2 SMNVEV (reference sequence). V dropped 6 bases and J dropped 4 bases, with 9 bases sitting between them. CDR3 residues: CASRTGVYGYTF. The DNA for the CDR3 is TGTGCCAGCAGGACAGGAGTCTATGGCTACACCTTC.

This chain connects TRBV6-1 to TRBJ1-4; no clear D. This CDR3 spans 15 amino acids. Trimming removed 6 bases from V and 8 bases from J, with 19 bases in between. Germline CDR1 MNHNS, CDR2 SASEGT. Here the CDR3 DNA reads TGTGCCAGCAGCCCCGGGCTCCCTCGAGCCGAAAAACTGTTTTTT. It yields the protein CASSPGLPRAEKLFF.

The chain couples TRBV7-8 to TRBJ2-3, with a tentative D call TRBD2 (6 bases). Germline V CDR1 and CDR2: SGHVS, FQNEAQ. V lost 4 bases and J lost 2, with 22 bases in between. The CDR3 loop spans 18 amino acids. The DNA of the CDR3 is TGTGCCAGCAGCTCCCGACTAGTGGGAGAGGGGTTCACAGATACGCAGTATTTT. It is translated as CASSSRLVGEGFTDTQYF.